This TCR beta chain comes out of a study of blood T cell repertoires in COVID-19. Study-level information: Sites in the United States, Italy and Spain provided acute and convalescent COVID-19 samples. T cells, B-cell-depleted T cells, or PBMCs provided the cDNA or gDNA that served as material.

Per the study methods: Amplification of reference gene primers was used by the study to estimate nucleated cell counts. Measured with immunoSEQ multiplex PCR; TCRdb has only the in-frame clones, and not every one. That table is the source of V, J and clone size, and D and trimming were worked out from the DNA. Here the sample spans fewer than 150,000 clones, around nine tenths being singletons. The sample was peripheral blood. This sequence was found in a man aged 50 to 59 with active or convalescent COVID-19.

CDR3 nucleotides: TGTGCCAGCAGTTTTTTACGAGACAGGGGCCGGGAGACCCAGTACTTC. Its protein product is CASSFLRDRGRETQYF. The V gene is TRBV27, the J gene TRBJ2-5; TRBD1 matches at 8 bases. The CDR3 length is 16 residues. With V trimmed by 3 bases and J by 5 bases, 11 bases remained unmatched. Germline CDR1 MNHEY, CDR2 SMNVEV (reference sequence).